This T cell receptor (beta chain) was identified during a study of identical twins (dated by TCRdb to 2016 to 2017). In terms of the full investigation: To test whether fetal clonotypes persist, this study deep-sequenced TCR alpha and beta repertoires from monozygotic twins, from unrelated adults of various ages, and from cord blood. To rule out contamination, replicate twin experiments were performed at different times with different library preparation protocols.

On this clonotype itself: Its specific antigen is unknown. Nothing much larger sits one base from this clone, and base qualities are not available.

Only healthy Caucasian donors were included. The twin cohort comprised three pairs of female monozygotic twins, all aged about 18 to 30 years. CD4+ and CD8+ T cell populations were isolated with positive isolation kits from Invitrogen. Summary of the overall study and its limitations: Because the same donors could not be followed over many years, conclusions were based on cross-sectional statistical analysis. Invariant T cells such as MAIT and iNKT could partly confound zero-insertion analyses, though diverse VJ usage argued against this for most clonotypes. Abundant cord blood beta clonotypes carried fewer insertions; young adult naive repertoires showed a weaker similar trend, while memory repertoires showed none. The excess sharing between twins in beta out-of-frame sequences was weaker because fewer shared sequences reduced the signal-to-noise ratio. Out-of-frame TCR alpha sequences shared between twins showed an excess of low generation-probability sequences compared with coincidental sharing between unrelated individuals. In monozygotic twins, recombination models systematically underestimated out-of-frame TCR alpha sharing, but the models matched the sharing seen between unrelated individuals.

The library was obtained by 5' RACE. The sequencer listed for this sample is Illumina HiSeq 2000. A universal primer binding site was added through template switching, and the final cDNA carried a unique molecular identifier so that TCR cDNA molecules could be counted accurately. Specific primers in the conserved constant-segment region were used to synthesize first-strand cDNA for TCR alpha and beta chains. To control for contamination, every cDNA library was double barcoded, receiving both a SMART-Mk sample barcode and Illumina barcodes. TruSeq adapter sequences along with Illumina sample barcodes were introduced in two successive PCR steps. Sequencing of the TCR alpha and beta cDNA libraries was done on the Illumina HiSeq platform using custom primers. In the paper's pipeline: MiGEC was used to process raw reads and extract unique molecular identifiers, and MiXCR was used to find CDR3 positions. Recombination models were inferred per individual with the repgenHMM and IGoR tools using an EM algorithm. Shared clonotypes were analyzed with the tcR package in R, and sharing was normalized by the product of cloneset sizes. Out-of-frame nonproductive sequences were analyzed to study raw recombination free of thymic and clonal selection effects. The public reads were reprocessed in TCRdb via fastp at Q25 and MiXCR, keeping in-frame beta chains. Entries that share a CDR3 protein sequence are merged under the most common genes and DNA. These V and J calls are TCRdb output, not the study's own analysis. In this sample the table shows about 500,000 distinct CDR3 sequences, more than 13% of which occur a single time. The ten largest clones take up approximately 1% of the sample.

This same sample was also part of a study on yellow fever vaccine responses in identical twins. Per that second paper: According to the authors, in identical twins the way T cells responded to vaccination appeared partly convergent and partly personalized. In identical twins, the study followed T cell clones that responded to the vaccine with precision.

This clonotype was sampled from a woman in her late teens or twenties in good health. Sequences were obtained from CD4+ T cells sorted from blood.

The DNA sequence is given as TGTGCCAGTCGACCGGACGGAAATTCACCCCTCCACTTT. Protein translation: CASRPDGNSPLHF. The rearrangement combines TRBV12-3 or TRBV12-4 with TRBJ1-6; no D gene call is confident. The germline ends are 13 bases apart after V is trimmed by 9 bases and J by 7 bases. From cysteine to phenylalanine, the CDR3 is 13 amino acids long. The read is trimmed to its CDR3 DNA, 39 bases read in frame from base 1.